What follows are 25 T cell receptor beta chains derived from one specimen sequenced in a study of T cell changes during pregnancy in multiple sclerosis (dated 2019 in TCRdb). Library preparation was by the immunoSEQ multiplex PCR assay. As stored in TCRdb, this immuneACCESS dataset retains in-frame rearrangements with V and J assigned. A fraction of the clones does not appear; measured against another copy, unresolved V genes explain less than half of the discrepancy, and the remainder lacks a known reason. Present in this sample are about 52,000 clones, over 85% of which were seen just once. Around 0.4% of the sample goes to the ten largest clones. Specimen: CD4+ T cells from peripheral blood mononuclear cells, collected before pregnancy. The origin of the receptors is a female donor with multiple sclerosis, enrolled in a pregnancy study.

The V and J genes are TRBV11-2 and TRBJ1-2; D is ambiguous. The ends were cut back, 4 bases at V and 4 bases at J, with 7 bases in the middle. Germline CDR1 SGHAT, CDR2 FQNNGV. The length of the CDR3 is 12 residues. CDR3 region: CASSSEVYGYTF. CDR3 DNA sequence: TGTGCCAGCAGCTCCGAGGTCTATGGCTACACCTTC.

This chain joins TRBV7-2 and TRBJ1-2; 7 bases agree with TRBD1. The CDR3 covers 15 residues. Unmatched junction bases numbered 8, after V lost 5 bases and J lost 2 bases. Germline-derived CDR1 and CDR2 are SGHTA and FQGNSA. The DNA of the CDR3 is TGTGCCAGCAGCGAGAGGGGACAGATAAACTATGGCTACACCTTC. Its protein is CASSERGQINYGYTF.

The chain carries TRBV10-2 and TRBJ2-1, with 7 bases that match TRBD2. The ends lost 6 bases at V and 2 bases at J; junction bases unmatched: 7. CDR1 is WSHSY, CDR2 SAAADI, per germline. CDR3 length equals 15 residues. CDR3 coding DNA: TGCGCCAGCAGGGGGCGGCGGGAGACCTACAATGAGCAGTTCTTC. Translation: CASRGRRETYNEQFF.

The chain combines TRBV6-1 with TRBJ2-6; weak D call: TRBD2 (6 bases). The CDR3 covers 15 residues. V was clipped by 6 bases and J by 4 bases, with 13 bases between them. CDR1 and CDR2 (germline): MNHNS, SASEGT. The CDR3 protein is CASRLGGSGANVLTF. CDR3 in DNA: TGTGCCAGCAGGTTAGGAGGGTCCGGGGCCAACGTCCTGACTTTC.

This clone was observed a handful of times. This chain joins TRBV9 and TRBJ2-2; 8 nucleotides line up with TRBD2. The germline gives CDR1 SGDLS, CDR2 YYNGEE. The CDR3 loop spans 14 amino acids. The V gene end was trimmed by 4 bases and the J gene end by 6 bases; junction bases not matched to a gene: 5. CDR3 amino acids: CASSPGTSSGELFF. In nucleotides, the CDR3 is TGTGCCAGCAGCCCCGGGACTAGTTCCGGGGAGCTGTTTTTT.

This rearrangement joins TRBV5-1 to TRBJ2-1, with D possibly being TRBD1 (6 bases). Germline V gene lookup returns CDR1 SGHRS and CDR2 YFSETQ. V gave up 3 bases and J gave up 0 bases, with 16 bases separating them. The CDR3 extends over 17 amino acids. The CDR3 region is CASSSGDTPRSYNEQFF. In nucleotides, the CDR3 is TGCGCCAGCAGCTCCGGGGACACGCCGCGCTCCTACAATGAGCAGTTCTTC.

The CDR3 region is CATSIEIVLVGANYGYTF. The CDR3 DNA sequence: TGTGCCACCAGCATTGAGATCGTCCTAGTCGGGGCTAACTATGGCTACACCTTC. This rearrangement joins TRBV15 to TRBJ1-2; no definite D call. This CDR3 region has 18 residues. Germline V gene data show CDR1 as LNHNV and CDR2 as YYDKDF (reference sequence). V was pared by 4 bases and J by 0 bases, with 21 bases between.

The chain recombines TRBV11-2 with TRBJ2-3; a possible D gene is TRBD1 (6 bases). V was shortened by 4 bases and J by 15 bases, with 20 bases between the two germline ends. Germline loops: CDR1 SGHAT, CDR2 FQNNGV. This CDR3 is built from 13 residues. CDR3 region: CASSSPLGAWEYF. The CDR3 bases are TGTGCCAGCAGCTCTCCCCTGGGGGCTTGGGAATATTTT. The full variable domain, rest sourced from reference TRBV11-2 and TRBJ2-3, is EAGVAQSPRYKIIEKRQSVAFWCNPISGHATLYWYQQILGQGPKLLIQFQNNGVVDDSQLPKDRFSAERLKGVDSTLKIQPAKLEDSAVYLCASSSPLGAWEYFGPGTRLTVL.

The genes are TRBV18 and TRBJ2-1; 12 bases agree with TRBD2. The germline CDR1 and CDR2 sequences are KGHSH and LQKENI. CDR3 length: 16 amino acids. V shed 3 bases, J shed 6 bases, and the junction held 6 bases outside the gene matches. CDR3 loop: CASSPRLAGVRNEQFF. The CDR3 bases are TGTGCCAGCTCACCGCGACTAGCGGGAGTGCGCAATGAGCAGTTCTTC.

The chain joins TRBV5-1 to TRBJ2-3; 9 bases fit TRBD2. The trim removed 3 bases at V and 6 bases at J, leaving 5 bases unmatched. Germline V gene lookup returns CDR1 SGHRS and CDR2 YFSETQ. This CDR3 has 14 residues. CDR3 sequence reads: CASSYLAGTDTQYF. The CDR3 DNA is TGCGCCAGCAGCTACCTAGCGGGGACGGATACGCAGTATTTT.

This clone has just one count. The rearrangement links TRBV6-5 to TRBJ2-1; 8 positions agree with TRBD2. Germline V gene data show CDR1 as MNHEY and CDR2 as SVGAGI. The CDR3 is 15 amino acids. The V gene end was trimmed by 0 bases and the J gene end by 7 bases; junction bases not matched to a gene: 5. Here the CDR3 reads CASSYSTGGGNEQFF. The DNA for the CDR3 is TGTGCCAGCAGTTACTCAACGGGGGGGGGAAATGAGCAGTTCTTC.

The rearrangement uses TRBV4-1 and TRBJ2-4; D is uncertain. V gave up 0 bases and J gave up 0 bases, with 6 bases separating them. The CDR3 contains 15 residues. CDR1 and CDR2 from the germline V gene are MGHRA and YSYEKL. The DNA for the CDR3 is TGCGCCAGCAGCCAAGAGTGGCTAGCCAAAAACATTCAGTACTTC. Its protein is CASSQEWLAKNIQYF.

The chain employs TRBV5-1 and TRBJ1-1; no reliable D call. V gave up 3 bases and J gave up 4 bases, with 10 bases separating them. Germline values: CDR1 SGHRS, CDR2 YFSETQ. The CDR3 loop spans 13 amino acids. The DNA for the CDR3 is TGCGCCAGCAGCTGGGAGGGAAGCACTGAAGCTTTCTTT. It specifies CASSWEGSTEAFF.

The V gene is TRBV28, the J gene TRBJ2-3; 10 bases fit TRBD2. The germline CDR1 and CDR2 sequences are MDHEN and SYDVKM. CDR3 size: 17 residues. With V trimmed by 5 bases and J by 2 bases, 10 bases remained unmatched. CDR3: CASSTPYGLADTDTQYF. Here the CDR3 DNA reads TGTGCCAGCAGTACACCATATGGACTAGCGGACACAGATACGCAGTATTTT.

This clone appeared once. V gene TRBV7-2 combines with J gene TRBJ2-1; no reliable D call. This CDR3 comprises 13 residues. Germline V CDR1 and CDR2: SGHTA, FQGNSA. The V gene lost 5 bases and the J gene lost 10 bases, with 15 bases spanning the gap. CDR3 sequence reads: CASSPGFPREQFF. CDR3 bases: TGTGCCAGCAGCCCCGGGTTCCCCCGGGAGCAGTTCTTC.

The chain combines TRBV5-1 with TRBJ1-2; D may be TRBD1 (5 bases). Trimming removed 0 bases at V and 9 bases at J, with 12 bases between. CDR1 SGHRS and CDR2 YFSETQ come from the germline V gene. The CDR3 sequence is 13 residues long. CDR3 region: CASSLAGMSRYTF. CDR3 DNA: TGCGCCAGCAGCTTGGCAGGGATGAGTCGCTACACCTTC.

The chain couples TRBV2 to TRBJ2-5; D perhaps matches TRBD2 (5 bases). CDR3 length: 13 residues. Per germline, CDR1 SNHLY and CDR2 FYNNEI. V shed 4 bases and J shed 4 bases, with 10 bases lying between them. The CDR3 protein is CASSVIRGETQYF. As DNA, the CDR3 is TGTGCCAGCAGTGTGATTCGGGGAGAGACCCAGTACTTC. The full variable domain, rest sourced from reference TRBV2 and TRBJ2-5, is EPEVTQTPSHQVTQMGQEVILRCVPISNHLYFYWYRQILGQKVEFLVSFYNNEISEKSEIFDDQFSVERPDGSNFTLKIRSTKLEDSAMYFCASSVIRGETQYFGPGTRLLVL.

The V gene is TRBV25-1, the J gene TRBJ1-4, with D possibly being TRBD1 (6 bases). The CDR3 is 14 amino acids. V was pared by 1 base and J by 8 bases, with 11 bases between. Germline loops: CDR1 MGHDK, CDR2 SYGVNS. The CDR3 sequence: CASSEFGGAEKLFF. The DNA for the CDR3 is TGTGCCAGCAGTGAATTTGGGGGCGCGGAAAAACTGTTTTTT.

The V call is TRBV5-1, the J call TRBJ1-1; D possibly corresponds to TRBD1 (6 bases). CDR1 SGHRS and CDR2 YFSETQ come from the germline V gene. The V end lost 4 bases, the J end lost 1 base, and 11 bases lay between the germline ends. The CDR3 loop spans 14 amino acids. As DNA, the CDR3 is TGCGCCAGCAGCGTGGGACACTCGAACACTGAAGCTTTCTTT. Translated: CASSVGHSNTEAFF.

This clone came up once. The rearrangement links TRBV30 to TRBJ2-1; D remains ambiguous. The V end lost 1 base, the J end lost 8 bases, and 6 bases lay between the germline ends. Germline V CDR1 and CDR2: GTSNPN, SVGIG (reference sequence). There are 11 residues in the CDR3. The CDR3 loop is CAWSGLHEQFF. CDR3 DNA: TGTGCCTGGAGTGGTCTCCATGAGCAGTTCTTC.

The chain has TRBV10-2 and TRBJ1-2; D not certain. V lost 4 bases and J lost 4, with 13 bases in between. This CDR3 is built from 14 residues. The germline CDR1 and CDR2 sequences are WSHSY and SAAADI. DNA for the CDR3: TGCGCCAGCAGTGGAGGAGATGGGTCCTATGGCTACACCTTC. This encodes CASSGGDGSYGYTF.

The chain is built from TRBV6-4 and TRBJ2-1, with 8 bases identical to TRBD2. The V gene end was trimmed by 7 bases and the J gene end by 6 bases; junction bases not matched to a gene: 8. CDR1 is MRHNA and CDR2 is SNTAGT in the germline V gene. The CDR3 consists of 14 residues. The CDR3, as DNA: TGTGCCAGCACAGCGACTAGCGCGACCAATGAGCAGTTCTTC. Encoded protein: CASTATSATNEQFF.

The chain combines TRBV7-2 with TRBJ2-2, with 9 bases lining up with TRBD2. There are 17 residues in the CDR3. V dropped 5 bases and J dropped 6; count of bases not matched to a gene: 13. The germline gives CDR1 SGHTA, CDR2 FQGNSA. Here the CDR3 DNA reads TGTGCCAGCAGCCCCAGGGGCGGGAGGGCCCCCGCCGGGGAGCTGTTTTTT. It codes for CASSPRGGRAPAGELFF.

The chain employs TRBV2 and TRBJ2-7; perhaps TRBD2 as D (6 bases). There are 14 residues in the CDR3. The V and J ends lost 6 bases and 0 bases respectively, with 12 bases between them. Germline CDR1 SNHLY, CDR2 FYNNEI. CDR3 amino acids: CASRSDGSSYEQYF. The CDR3 DNA is TGTGCCAGCAGATCGGACGGGAGCTCCTACGAGCAGTACTTC.

The chain employs TRBV7-2 and TRBJ2-3; 8 bases fit TRBD2. Looked up from germline, CDR1 is SGHTA and CDR2 is FQGNSA. The CDR3 runs to 16 residues. J gave up 5 bases and V 1 base, and 8 bases lay outside the gene matches. CDR3 sequence reads: CASSLGGGLGEDTQYF. The CDR3 bases are TGTGCCAGCAGCTTAGGTGGGGGACTAGGGGAAGATACGCAGTATTTT.